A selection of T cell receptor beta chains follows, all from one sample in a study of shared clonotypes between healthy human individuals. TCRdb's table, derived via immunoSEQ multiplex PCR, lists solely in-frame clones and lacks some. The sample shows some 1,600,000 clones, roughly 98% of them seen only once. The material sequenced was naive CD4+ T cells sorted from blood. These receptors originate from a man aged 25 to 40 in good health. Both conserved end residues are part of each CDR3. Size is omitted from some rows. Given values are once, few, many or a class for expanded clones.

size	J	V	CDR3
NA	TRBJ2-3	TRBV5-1	CASSSAGAGGLDTQYF
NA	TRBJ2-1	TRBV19	CASSIPTGRGSDEQFF
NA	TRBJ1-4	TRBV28	CASSLGTGRWEKLFF
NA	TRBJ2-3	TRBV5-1	CASSRPEGADTQYF
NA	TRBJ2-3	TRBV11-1	CASSLWSSGQTADTQYF
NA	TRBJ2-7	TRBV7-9	CASSRGVASHYEQYF
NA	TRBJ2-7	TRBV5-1	CASSLGQLAWRSYEQYF
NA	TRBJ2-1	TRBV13	CASNSGGYEQFF
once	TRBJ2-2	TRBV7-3	CASSSGTSGRATTGELFF
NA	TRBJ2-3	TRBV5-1	CASSPRTGGFTDTQYF
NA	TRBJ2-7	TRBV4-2	CASSQVPNEQYF
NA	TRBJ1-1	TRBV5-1	CASSQNTGVDEAFF
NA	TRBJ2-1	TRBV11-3	CASSLGGSAGRNEQFF
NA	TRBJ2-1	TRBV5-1	CASSLAGLANEQFF
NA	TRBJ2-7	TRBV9	CASSVGTSTSGVNPSAYEQYF
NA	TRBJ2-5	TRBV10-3	CAIGPAGETQYF
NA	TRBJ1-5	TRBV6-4	CADLVTSVDSNQPQHF
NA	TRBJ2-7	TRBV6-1	CASSAGTGAYEQYF
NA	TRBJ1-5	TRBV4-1	CASSRFIQGYQPQHF
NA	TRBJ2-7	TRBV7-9	CASSLSADEQYF
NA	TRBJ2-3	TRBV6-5	CASSYGTSGGAQYF
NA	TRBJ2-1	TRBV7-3	CASGLDNYNEQFF
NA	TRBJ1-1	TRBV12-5	CASRWREGTEAFF
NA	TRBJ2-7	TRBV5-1	CASSWTVGAYEQYF
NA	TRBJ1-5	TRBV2	CASSDSSRDQPQHF
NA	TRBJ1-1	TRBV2	CARTSQGNTEAFF
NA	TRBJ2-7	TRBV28	CASSWREQYF
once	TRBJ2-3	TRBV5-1	CASSTGGTDTQYF
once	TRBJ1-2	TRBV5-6	CASSLAGSGGYTF
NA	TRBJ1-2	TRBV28	CASSWSPYGYTF
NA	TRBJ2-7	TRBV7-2	CASSPRQGNEQYF
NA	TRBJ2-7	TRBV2	CASSPGTSGRLAYEQYF
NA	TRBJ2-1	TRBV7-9	CASIQGASNEQFF
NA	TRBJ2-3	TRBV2	CASSETSGRAGSDTQYF
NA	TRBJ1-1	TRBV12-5	CASGLVWDVNTEAFF
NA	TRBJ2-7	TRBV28	CASSLALYLDEQYF
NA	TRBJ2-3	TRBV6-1	CASEGGQVTDTQYF
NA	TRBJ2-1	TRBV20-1	CSAGLYNEQFF
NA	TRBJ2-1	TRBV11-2	CASSLGLAMRDEQFF
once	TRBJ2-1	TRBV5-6	CASSLLETVFRSYNEQFF
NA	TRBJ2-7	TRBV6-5	CASSRGGLTYEQYF
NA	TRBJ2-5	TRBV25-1	CASSERKRPEETQYF
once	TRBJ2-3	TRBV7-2	CASSLTRAADTQYF
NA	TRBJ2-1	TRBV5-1	CASSVAGTSGTHEQFF
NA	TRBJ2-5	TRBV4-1	CASSQPGGPGETQYF
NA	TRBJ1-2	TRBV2	CASRRRWELHYGYTF
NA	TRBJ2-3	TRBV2	CASSEARGTSGRRTDTQYF
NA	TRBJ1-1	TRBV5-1	CASSVGQGGPEAFF
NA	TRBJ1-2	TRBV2	CASSEGGGSNHYGYTF